Below are 17 T cell receptor beta chains sequenced from a single sample in a study of Ad26.COV2.S vaccination and SARS-CoV-2 variants. Only in-frame clones appear in the TCRdb table, and some are missing; sequencing was by immunoSEQ multiplex PCR. This table has some 640,000 clones, more than 80% appearing once. Sample treatment: some 20 received Ad26.COV2.S at low or high dose, single or two shots; roughly 5 received placebo; per-sample allocation not given. On day 63 after the first injection, vaccine and placebo recipients gave samples. This material consisted of peripheral blood, taken in a trial of Ad26.COV2.S vaccine versus placebo. These TCRs come from a person aged 18-60 years who received the Ad26.COV2.S COVID-19 vaccine or a placebo.

The gene calls are TRBV19 and TRBJ2-1; D is ambiguous. CDR1 and CDR2 from the germline V gene are LNHDA and SQIVND (reference sequence). The CDR3 is made up of 16 amino acids. V lost 1 base and J 6 bases, leaving 16 bases between the germline ends. The CDR3 sequence is CASSIVLAIGSNEQFF. In DNA form, the CDR3 reads TGTGCCAGTAGTATAGTTCTGGCCATAGGTTCCAATGAGCAGTTCTTC. Based on the CDR3 plus reference TRBV19 and TRBJ2-1, the full variable domain is DGGITQSPKYLFRKEGQNVTLSCEQNLNHDAMYWYRQDPGQGLRLIYYSQIVNDFQKGDIAEGYSVSREKKESFPLTVTSAQKNPTAFYLCASSIVLAIGSNEQFFGPGTRLTVL.

The rearrangement uses TRBV27 and TRBJ1-5; 8 positions match TRBD1. The V gene's germline CDR1 is MNHEY and CDR2 SMNVEV (reference sequence). Trimming at V came to 4 bases and at J to 5 bases, leaving 1 base not matched to a gene. The CDR3 covers 13 residues. CDR3 protein: CASSSTGDQPQHF. CDR3 DNA: TGTGCCAGCAGTTCGACAGGGGATCAGCCCCAGCATTTT.

In DNA form, the CDR3 reads TGTGCCAGCAGCCAAGAGTCCTCCTATGGCTACACCTTC. This translates into CASSQESSYGYTF. This chain joins TRBV3-1 (or the pseudogene TRBV3-2) and TRBJ1-2; D unresolved. V lost 0 bases and J lost 4, with 6 bases in between. From germline, CDR1 is LGHDT and CDR2 YNNKEL (reference sequence). The CDR3 is 13 residues long.

The CDR3 reads CASRPGVDTETQYF. The CDR3, as DNA: TGTGCCAGCAGACCTGGCGTGGACACTGAGACCCAGTACTTC. The chain links TRBV27 to TRBJ2-5, with D tentatively TRBD1 (5 bases). CDR1 is MNHEY and CDR2 is SMNVEV in the germline V gene (reference sequence). This CDR3 has 14 amino acids. V dropped 6 bases and J dropped 5 bases, with 16 bases sitting between them.

V is TRBV13 and J is TRBJ2-7; TRBD1 agrees at 9 bases. Germline CDR1 PRHDT, CDR2 FYEKMQ (reference sequence). Trimming removed 5 bases from V and 4 bases from J; junction bases left unmatched: 6. This CDR3 region has 14 residues. CDR3 protein: CASSPGQGWYEQYF. CDR3 nucleotide sequence: TGTGCCAGCAGCCCGGGACAGGGATGGTACGAGCAGTACTTC.

The DNA of the CDR3 is TGCGCCAGCAGCTTGGCCCAAAGGACACCTGCTAACTATGGCTACACCTTC. Protein product: CASSLAQRTPANYGYTF. V gene TRBV5-1 combines with J gene TRBJ1-2, with D possibly matching TRBD1 (5 bases). V was trimmed by 0 bases and J by 0 bases, leaving 15 bases between them. The CDR3 covers 17 residues. The germline V gene has CDR1 SGHRS and CDR2 YFSETQ. Combining the CDR3 with reference TRBV5-1 and TRBJ1-2 gives the whole variable domain KAGVTQTPRYLIKTRGQQVTLSCSPISGHRSVSWYQQTPGQGLQFLFEYFSETQRNKGNFPGRFSGRQFSNSRSEMNVSTLELGDSALYLCASSLAQRTPANYGYTFGSGTRLTVV.

This chain joins TRBV5-4 and TRBJ2-5, with a weak D call TRBD1 (7 bases). Trimming cost V 0 bases and J 4 bases, with 19 bases left between them. The CDR3 totals 17 residues. Germline V gives CDR1 SGHNT, CDR2 YYREEE (reference sequence). Written as DNA, the CDR3 is TGTGCCAGCAGCTTGGGGGGTCACAGGGGAGGTGGAGAGACCCAGTACTTC. Translating it yields CASSLGGHRGGGETQYF.

J is TRBJ2-1 and V is TRBV18; weak D call: TRBD2 (5 bases). The CDR3 covers 17 residues. Trimming removed 1 base at V and 2 bases at J, with 15 bases between. Germline CDR1 is KGHSH and CDR2 is LQKENI. The chain's CDR3 is CASSPRLEGVPYNEQFF. DNA of the CDR3: TGTGCCAGCTCACCACGTCTTGAGGGAGTACCCTACAATGAGCAGTTCTTC.

The CDR3 loop is CATREGAAYTEAFF. CDR3 nucleotide sequence: TGTGCCACTCGAGAGGGTGCAGCGTACACTGAAGCTTTCTTT. The chain combines TRBV2 with TRBJ1-1, with no clear D. The CDR3 runs to 14 residues. With 10 bases removed from V and 3 bases from J, the gap between germline ends came to 18 bases. The germline V gene encodes CDR1 SNHLY and CDR2 FYNNEI.

The chain recombines TRBV5-1 with TRBJ1-1; D unclear. CDR3 length: 15 amino acids. With 0 bases removed from V and 0 bases from J, the gap between germline ends came to 9 bases. Germline CDR1 is SGHRS and CDR2 is YFSETQ. The CDR3 spells CASSLDGPLNTEAFF. The CDR3 DNA follows: TGCGCCAGCAGCTTGGATGGACCTCTGAACACTGAAGCTTTCTTT. The full variable domain, in which reference TRBV5-1 and TRBJ1-1 provide the parts outside the CDR3, is KAGVTQTPRYLIKTRGQQVTLSCSPISGHRSVSWYQQTPGQGLQFLFEYFSETQRNKGNFPGRFSGRQFSNSRSEMNVSTLELGDSALYLCASSLDGPLNTEAFFGQGTRLTVV.

This clone has a handful of counts. The chain has TRBV7-2 and TRBJ2-5; 7 bases fit TRBD1. The CDR3 runs 14 residues. Germline CDR1 SGHTA, CDR2 FQGNSA. The ends lost 5 bases at V and 5 bases at J; junction bases unmatched: 8. In DNA, the CDR3 is TGTGCCAGCAGCATCCTGACAGGGTTTGAGACCCAGTACTTC. This codes for CASSILTGFETQYF.

On this clone itself: The sample has other DNA sequences that encode this CDR3 too. The V call is TRBV27, the J call TRBJ1-5; no clear D. This CDR3 has 13 amino acids. Germline loops: CDR1 MNHEY, CDR2 SMNVEV (reference sequence). Trimming cost V 0 bases and J 7 bases, with 7 bases left between them. The CDR3 nucleotides read TGTGCCAGCAGTTTATCACCCAACCAGCCCCAGCATTTT. Its protein is CASSLSPNQPQHF.

Only a few counts were recorded for this clone. The genes are TRBV11-2 and TRBJ2-7; maybe TRBD1 (7 bases). This CDR3 is built from 17 residues. The germline CDR1 and CDR2 sequences are SGHAT and FQNNGV. The V end was cut by 1 base, the J end by 3 bases, with 19 bases between. In DNA, the CDR3 is TGTGCCAGCAGCTTAGTTGGAGGGGGCGTACTCGACTACGAGCAGTACTTC. This translates into CASSLVGGGVLDYEQYF.

The genes are TRBV2 and TRBJ2-1, with TRBD1 as a possible D gene (5 bases). This CDR3 is built from 12 residues. V was shortened by 7 bases and J by 9 bases, with 13 bases between the two germline ends. The V gene's germline CDR1 is SNHLY and CDR2 FYNNEI. This CDR3 reads CASNTGFGEQFF. DNA for the CDR3: TGTGCCAGCAACACAGGCTTTGGTGAGCAGTTCTTC.

This chain uses TRBV3-1 (or the pseudogene TRBV3-2) with TRBJ2-5, with TRBD2 matching 9 bases. The CDR3 loop spans 16 amino acids. With V trimmed by 1 base and J by 1 base, 4 bases remained unmatched. The germline gives CDR1 LGHDT, CDR2 YNNKEL (reference sequence). Here the CDR3 DNA reads TGTGCCAGCAGCCAAGCCTCAGCGGGAGGCCAAGAGACCCAGTACTTC. Translated, it gives CASSQASAGGQETQYF.

The CDR3 region has the DNA TGTGCCTGGAGTGGACAGGGGCCTGAAGCCCAGCATTTT. The encoded protein is CAWSGQGPEAQHF. The V gene is TRBV30, the J gene TRBJ1-5; 8 bases fit TRBD1. CDR3 size: 13 residues. The J segment lost 11 bases and the V segment lost 1 base, leaving 7 bases of the junction unmatched. Per the germline V gene, CDR1 is GTSNPN and CDR2 is SVGIG (reference sequence). The variable domain in full, with the rest retrieved from reference TRBV30 and TRBJ1-5, is SQTIHQWPATLVQPVGSPLSLECTVEGTSNPNLYWYRQAAGRGLQLLFYSVGIGQISSEVPQNLSASRPQDRQFILSSKKLLLSDSGFYLCAWSGQGPEAQHFGDGTRLSIL.

The chain couples TRBV18 to TRBJ2-7, with 10 bases matching TRBD1. Germline values: CDR1 KGHSH, CDR2 LQKENI. V lost 4 bases, J lost 3 bases, and 6 bases stayed unmatched. The CDR3 runs to 15 residues. CDR3 residues: CASSQPGTGDYEQYF. The CDR3 bases are TGTGCCAGCTCACAGCCCGGGACAGGGGACTACGAGCAGTACTTC.